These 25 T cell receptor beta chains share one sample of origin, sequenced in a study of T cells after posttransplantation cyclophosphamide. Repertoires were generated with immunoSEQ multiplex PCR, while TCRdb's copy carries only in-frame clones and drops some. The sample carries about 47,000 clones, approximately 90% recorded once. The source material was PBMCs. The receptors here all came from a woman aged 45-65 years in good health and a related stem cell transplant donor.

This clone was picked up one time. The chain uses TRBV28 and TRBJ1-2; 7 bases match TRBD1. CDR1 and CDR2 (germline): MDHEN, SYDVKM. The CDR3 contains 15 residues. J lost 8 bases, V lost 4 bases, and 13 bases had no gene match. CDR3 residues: CASSYNSQARGGYTF. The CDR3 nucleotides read TGTGCCAGCAGTTATAACTCACAGGCCAGGGGGGGCTACACCTTC.

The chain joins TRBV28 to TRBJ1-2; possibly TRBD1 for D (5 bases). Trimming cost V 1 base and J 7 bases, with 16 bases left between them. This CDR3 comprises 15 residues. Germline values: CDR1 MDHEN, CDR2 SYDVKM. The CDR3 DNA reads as TGTGCCAGCAGTTTATACGGTAATCAGGGTTCTGGCTACACCTTC. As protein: CASSLYGNQGSGYTF.

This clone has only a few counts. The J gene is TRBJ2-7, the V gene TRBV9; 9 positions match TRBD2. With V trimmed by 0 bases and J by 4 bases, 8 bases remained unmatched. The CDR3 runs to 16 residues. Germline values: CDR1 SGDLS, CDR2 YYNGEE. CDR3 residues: CASSVAPLAGSYEQYF. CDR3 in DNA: TGTGCCAGCAGCGTAGCTCCACTAGCGGGTTCGTACGAGCAGTACTTC.

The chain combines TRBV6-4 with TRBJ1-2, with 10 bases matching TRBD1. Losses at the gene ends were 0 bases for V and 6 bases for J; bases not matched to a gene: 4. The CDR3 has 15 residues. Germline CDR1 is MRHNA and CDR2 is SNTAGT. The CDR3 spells CASSDSGTGDDGYTF. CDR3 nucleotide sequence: TGTGCCAGCAGTGACTCCGGGACAGGGGACGATGGCTACACCTTC.

Here the CDR3 reads CASSPTATNTEAFF. DNA for the CDR3: TGTGCCAGCAGCCCGACAGCCACGAACACTGAAGCTTTCTTT. The chain carries TRBV6-4 and TRBJ1-1; tentatively, D is TRBD1 (5 bases). Trimming shortened V by 6 bases and J by 1 base, and 12 bases separated the two germline ends. CDR3 length equals 14 residues. CDR1 is MRHNA and CDR2 is SNTAGT in the germline V gene.

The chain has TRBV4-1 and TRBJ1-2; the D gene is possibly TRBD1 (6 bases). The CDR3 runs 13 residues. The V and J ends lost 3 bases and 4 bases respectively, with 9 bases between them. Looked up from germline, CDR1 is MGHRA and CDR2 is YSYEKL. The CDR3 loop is CASSHWDTYGYTF. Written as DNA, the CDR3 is TGCGCCAGCAGCCACTGGGACACCTATGGCTACACCTTC.

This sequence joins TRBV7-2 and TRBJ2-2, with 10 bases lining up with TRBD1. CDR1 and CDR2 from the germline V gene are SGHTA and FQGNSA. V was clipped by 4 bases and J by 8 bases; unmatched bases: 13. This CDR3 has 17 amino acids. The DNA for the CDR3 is TGTGCCAGCAGCTCCAGGGGGGACAGGGGAAAAGTTGGGGAGCTGTTTTTT. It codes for CASSSRGDRGKVGELFF. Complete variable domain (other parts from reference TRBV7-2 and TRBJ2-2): GAGVSQSPSNKVTEKGKDVELRCDPISGHTALYWYRQSLGQGLEFLIYFQGNSAPDKSGLPSDRFSAERTGGSVSTLTIQRTQQEDSAVYLCASSSRGDRGKVGELFFGEGSRLTVL.

This CDR3 reads CASSSGQGENTEAFF. Here the CDR3 DNA reads TGTGCCAGCAGCTCCGGGCAGGGGGAAAACACTGAAGCTTTCTTT. The V call is TRBV11-3, the J call TRBJ1-1; TRBD1 aligns across 7 bases. V shed 4 bases, J shed 2 bases, and the junction held 7 bases outside the gene matches. Looked up from germline, CDR1 is SGHNT and CDR2 is YENEEA. The CDR3 runs to 15 residues.

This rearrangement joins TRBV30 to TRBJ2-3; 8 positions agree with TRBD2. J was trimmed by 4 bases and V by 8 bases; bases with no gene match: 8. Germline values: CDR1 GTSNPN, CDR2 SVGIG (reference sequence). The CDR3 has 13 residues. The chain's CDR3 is CASSGNIADTQYF. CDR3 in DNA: TGTGCCAGTAGCGGGAATATCGCAGATACGCAGTATTTT.

The CDR3 nucleotides are TGCGCCAGTTCAGGGGGAAGGAGAGAGCAGTTCTTC. This codes for CASSGGRREQFF. This chain connects TRBV10-1 to TRBJ2-1; TRBD1 matches 7 bases. The CDR3 has 12 residues. Germline V gene sequence: CDR1 WNHNN, CDR2 SYGVQD (reference sequence). The junction had 9 bases not matched to a gene; V was cut back by 9 bases and J by 10 bases.

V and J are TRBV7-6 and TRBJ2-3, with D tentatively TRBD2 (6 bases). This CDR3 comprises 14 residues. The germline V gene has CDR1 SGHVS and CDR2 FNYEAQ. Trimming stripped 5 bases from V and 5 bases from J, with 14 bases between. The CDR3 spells CASSHDGGVDTQYF. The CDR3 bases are TGTGCCAGCAGCCACGACGGGGGAGTAGATACGCAGTATTTT.

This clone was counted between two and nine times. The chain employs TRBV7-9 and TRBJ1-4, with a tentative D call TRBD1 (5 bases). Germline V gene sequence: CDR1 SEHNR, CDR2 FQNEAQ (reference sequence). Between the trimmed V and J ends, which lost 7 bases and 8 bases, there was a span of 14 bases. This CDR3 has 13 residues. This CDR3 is CASKSRVGEKLFF. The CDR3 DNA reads TGTGCCAGCAAAAGCAGGGTCGGAGAAAAACTGTTTTTT.

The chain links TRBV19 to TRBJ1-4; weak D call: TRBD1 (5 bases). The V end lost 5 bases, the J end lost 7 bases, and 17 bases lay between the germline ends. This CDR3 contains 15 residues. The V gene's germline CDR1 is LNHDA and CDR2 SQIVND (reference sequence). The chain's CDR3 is CASSLQPGRAEKLFF. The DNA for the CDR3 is TGTGCCAGTAGTCTTCAGCCAGGGCGCGCTGAAAAACTGTTTTTT.

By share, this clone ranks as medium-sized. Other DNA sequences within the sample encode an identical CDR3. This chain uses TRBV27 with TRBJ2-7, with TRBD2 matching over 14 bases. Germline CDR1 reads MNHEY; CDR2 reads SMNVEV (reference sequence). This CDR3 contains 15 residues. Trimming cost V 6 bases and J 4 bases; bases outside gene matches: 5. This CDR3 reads CASRGTSGSIYEQYF. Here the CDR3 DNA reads TGTGCCAGCAGGGGGACTAGCGGGAGTATATACGAGCAGTACTTC.

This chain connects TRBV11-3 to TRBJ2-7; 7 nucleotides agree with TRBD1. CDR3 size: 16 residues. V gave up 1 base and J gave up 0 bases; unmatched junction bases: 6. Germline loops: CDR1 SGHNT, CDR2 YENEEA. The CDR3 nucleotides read TGTGCCAGCAGCTTAGGCCCCGGGACAGCCTCCTACGAGCAGTACTTC. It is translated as CASSLGPGTASYEQYF.

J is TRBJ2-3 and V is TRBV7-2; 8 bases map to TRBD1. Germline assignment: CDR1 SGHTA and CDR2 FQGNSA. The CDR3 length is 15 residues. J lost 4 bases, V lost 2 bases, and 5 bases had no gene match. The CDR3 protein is CASSLQDRAADTQYF. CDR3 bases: TGTGCCAGCAGCTTACAGGACAGGGCCGCAGATACGCAGTATTTT.

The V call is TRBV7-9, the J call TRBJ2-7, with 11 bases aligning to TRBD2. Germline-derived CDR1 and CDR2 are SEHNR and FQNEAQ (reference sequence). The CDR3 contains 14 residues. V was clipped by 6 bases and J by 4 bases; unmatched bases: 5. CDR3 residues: CASSVGLAEYEQYF. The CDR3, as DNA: TGTGCCAGCAGTGTGGGACTAGCGGAATACGAGCAGTACTTC.

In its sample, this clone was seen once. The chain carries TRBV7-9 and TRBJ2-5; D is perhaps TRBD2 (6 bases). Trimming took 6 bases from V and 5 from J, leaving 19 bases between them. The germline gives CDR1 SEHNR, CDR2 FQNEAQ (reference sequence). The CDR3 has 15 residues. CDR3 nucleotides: TGTGCCAGCAGTACCCAGACTAGTATTGGGGAGACCCAGTACTTC. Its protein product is CASSTQTSIGETQYF.

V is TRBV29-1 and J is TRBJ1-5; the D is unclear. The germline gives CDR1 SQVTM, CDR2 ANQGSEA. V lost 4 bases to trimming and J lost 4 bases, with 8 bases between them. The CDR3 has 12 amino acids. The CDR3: CSVGQKNQPQHF. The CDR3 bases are TGCAGCGTTGGCCAGAAGAATCAGCCCCAGCATTTT.

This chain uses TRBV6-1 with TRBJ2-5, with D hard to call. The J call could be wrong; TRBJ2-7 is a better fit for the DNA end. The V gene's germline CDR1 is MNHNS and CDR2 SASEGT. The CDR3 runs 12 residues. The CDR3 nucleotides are TGTGCCACCAACGTCAACTCCTACGAGCAGTACTTC. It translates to CATNVNSYEQYF.

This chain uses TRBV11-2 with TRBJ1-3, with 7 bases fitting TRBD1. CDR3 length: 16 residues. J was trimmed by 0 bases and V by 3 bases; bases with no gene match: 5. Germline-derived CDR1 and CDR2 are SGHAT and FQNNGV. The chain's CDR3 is CASSFGQANSGNTIYF. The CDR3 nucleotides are TGTGCCAGCAGCTTCGGACAGGCCAACTCTGGAAACACCATATATTTT.

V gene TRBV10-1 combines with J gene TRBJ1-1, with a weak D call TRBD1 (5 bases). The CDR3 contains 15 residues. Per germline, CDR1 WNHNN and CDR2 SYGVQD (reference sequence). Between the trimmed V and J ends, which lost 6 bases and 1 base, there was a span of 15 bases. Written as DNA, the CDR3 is TGCGCCAGCAGAGAATACAGGAGCCAGAACACTGAAGCTTTCTTT. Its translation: CASREYRSQNTEAFF.

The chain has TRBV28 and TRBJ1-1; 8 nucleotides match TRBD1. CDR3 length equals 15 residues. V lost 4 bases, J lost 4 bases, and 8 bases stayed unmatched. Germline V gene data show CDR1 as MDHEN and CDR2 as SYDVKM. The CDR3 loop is CASSSAQQGATEAFF. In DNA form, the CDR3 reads TGTGCCAGCAGTTCCGCGCAGCAGGGGGCCACTGAAGCTTTCTTT.

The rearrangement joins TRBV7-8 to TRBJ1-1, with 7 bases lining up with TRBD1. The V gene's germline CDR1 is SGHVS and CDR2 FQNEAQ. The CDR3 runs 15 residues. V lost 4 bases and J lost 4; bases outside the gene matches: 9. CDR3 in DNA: TGTGCCAGCAGCTCCCCGGGACAGATAACCACTGAAGCTTTCTTT. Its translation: CASSSPGQITTEAFF.

This CDR3 is CASSVGTGGAQPQHF. CDR3 DNA sequence: TGTGCCAGCAGTGTGGGGACAGGGGGTGCTCAGCCCCAGCATTTT. The chain recombines TRBV6-5 with TRBJ1-5; 11 nucleotides agree with TRBD1. The V and J ends lost 5 bases and 6 bases, in that order; junction bases with no gene match: 6. Germline V CDR1 and CDR2: MNHEY, SVGAGI. This CDR3 is 15 amino acids long.